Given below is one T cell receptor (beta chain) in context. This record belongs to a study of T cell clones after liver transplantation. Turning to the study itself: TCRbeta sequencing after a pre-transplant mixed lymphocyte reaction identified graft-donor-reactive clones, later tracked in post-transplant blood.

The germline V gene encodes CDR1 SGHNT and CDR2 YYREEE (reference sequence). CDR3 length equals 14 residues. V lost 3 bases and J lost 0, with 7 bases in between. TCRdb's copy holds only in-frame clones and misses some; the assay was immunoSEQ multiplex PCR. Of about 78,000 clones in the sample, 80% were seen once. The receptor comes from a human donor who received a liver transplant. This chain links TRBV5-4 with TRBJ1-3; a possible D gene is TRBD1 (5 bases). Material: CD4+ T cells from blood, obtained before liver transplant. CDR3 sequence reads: CASSSRGSGNTIYF. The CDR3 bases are TGTGCCAGCAGCTCAAGGGGCTCTGGAAACACCATATATTTT.